Following are 8 T cell receptor beta chains from one sample sequenced in a study of blood T cell repertoires in COVID-19 (dated by TCRdb to 2020 to 2022). The library was produced with the immunoSEQ multiplex PCR assay. What TCRdb holds here is the immuneACCESS table cut down to in-frame rearrangements. Part of the clones is not present; checked against another copy, under half of the missing clones reflect an unresolved V gene, and the others are unexplained. Counted in this sample were about 290,000 clones; around 90% of them appeared once. The ten largest clones represent 1.5% to 2% of the sample. The material sequenced was PBMCs or T cells enriched from blood (not recorded which). The receptors here all came from a woman in her 40s who had recovered from COVID-19.

The chain is built from TRBV4-1 and TRBJ1-3; D gene uncertain. Trimming cost V 3 bases and J 7 bases, with 10 bases left between them. CDR1 MGHRA and CDR2 YSYEKL come from the germline V gene. The CDR3 loop spans 13 amino acids. The CDR3 spells CASSHIPINTIYF. CDR3 coding DNA: TGCGCCAGCAGCCACATCCCCATCAACACCATATATTTT.

This sequence joins TRBV19 and TRBJ1-1; weak D call: TRBD1 (6 bases). The V end was cut by 6 bases, the J end by 6 bases, with 17 bases between. The V gene's germline CDR1 is LNHDA and CDR2 SQIVND (reference sequence). This CDR3 spans 14 amino acids. The CDR3 DNA reads TGTGCCAGTAGGGACAGAGGGGTGATCGCTGAAGCTTTCTTT. It codes for CASRDRGVIAEAFF.

The chain couples TRBV30 to TRBJ2-3, with 11 bases fitting TRBD1. CDR3 length: 15 residues. Germline loops: CDR1 GTSNPN, CDR2 SVGIG (reference sequence). Germline trimming cut 1 base from V and 6 bases from J; bases unmatched to any gene: 6. The CDR3 nucleotides read TGTGCCTGGAGTGAGGGACAGGGGGTGGTGGATACGCAGTATTTT. Protein: CAWSEGQGVVDTQYF.

The genes are TRBV3-1 (or the pseudogene TRBV3-2) and TRBJ2-3; D might be TRBD2 (5 bases). Trimming stripped 1 base from V and 5 bases from J, with 10 bases between. Looked up from germline, CDR1 is LGHDT and CDR2 is YNNKEL (reference sequence). The CDR3 totals 14 residues. The CDR3 coding sequence is TGTGCCAGCAGCCAAGCCCGGGATTTAGATACGCAGTATTTT. The encoded protein is CASSQARDLDTQYF.

V gene TRBV6-2 or TRBV6-3 combines with J gene TRBJ2-2; D ambiguous. The germline V and J ends were trimmed by 6 bases and 3 bases, with 11 bases remaining between them. The germline V gene encodes CDR1 MNHEY and CDR2 SVGEGT. The CDR3 extends over 14 amino acids. The CDR3 DNA reads TGTGCCAGCAGGCCTGACTGGGACACCGGGGAGCTGTTTTTT. It specifies CASRPDWDTGELFF.

This clone was counted a single time. The chain links TRBV5-5 to TRBJ2-4; 9 nucleotides agree with TRBD1. Germline V gene lookup returns CDR1 SGHKS and CDR2 YYEKEE (reference sequence). CDR3 length: 16 amino acids. The V segment lost 4 bases and the J segment 3 bases; nucleotides outside the gene matches: 8. The CDR3 region is CASSPTGGGGKNIQYF. The CDR3 bases are TGTGCCAGCAGCCCCACAGGGGGCGGCGGCAAAAACATTCAGTACTTC.

This clone was detected many times. The rearrangement uses TRBV7-3 and TRBJ2-3; 7 bases fit TRBD2. Unmatched junction bases numbered 3, after V lost 2 bases and J lost 7 bases. Germline V gene data show CDR1 as SGHTA and CDR2 as FQGTGA. The CDR3 is 13 residues long. In DNA, the CDR3 is TGTGCCAGCAGCTTAGCGGGAGCGAATACGCAGTATTTT. It specifies CASSLAGANTQYF. The entire variable domain, with the rest obtained from reference TRBV7-3 and TRBJ2-3, is as follows: GAGVSQTPSNKVTEKGKYVELRCDPISGHTALYWYRQSLGQGPEFLIYFQGTGAADDSGLPNDRFFAVRPEGSVSTLKIQRTERGDSAVYLCASSLAGANTQYFGPGTRLTVL.

The chain recombines TRBV6-1 with TRBJ2-2; 7 bases are shared with TRBD1. J gave up 0 bases and V 4 bases, and 5 bases lay outside the gene matches. This CDR3 contains 16 residues. Germline V gene sequence: CDR1 MNHNS, CDR2 SASEGT. CDR3 sequence reads: CASSGGQRANTGELFF. The CDR3 coding sequence is TGTGCCAGCAGTGGGGGACAGAGAGCGAACACCGGGGAGCTGTTTTTT.